These 27 T cell receptor beta chains were sequenced from one sample in a study of Graves' ophthalmopathy and Graves' hyperthyroidism. As the template, RNA transcripts were used to amplify TCR beta CDR3 regions. First-round RT-PCR used HTBI primers; second-round multiplex PCR followed. TCRdb re-derived calls from the multiplex PCR reads in MiXCR, one entry per CDR3 protein. The table has around 1,200,000 distinct CDR3 sequences, 35% to 45% seen once. Sequenced: peripheral blood or thyroid tissue (not recorded which). The source of these receptors is an adult man with Graves' hyperthyroidism.

This clonotype was counted between two and nine times. The genes are TRBV7-2 and TRBJ1-2; D possibly corresponds to TRBD1 (5 bases). This CDR3 has 15 residues. V was cut by 7 bases and J by 6 bases, with 21 bases left in between. Germline loops: CDR1 SGHTA, CDR2 FQGNSA. The CDR3 sequence is CASTPSPGVINGYTF. For the CDR3, the DNA is TGTGCCAGCACCCCCTCCCCGGGGGTTATCAATGGCTACACCTTC.

The V gene is TRBV4-2, the J gene TRBJ1-3; D is ambiguous. The V gene's germline CDR1 is LGHNA and CDR2 YNFKEQ. The V and J ends lost 0 bases and 0 bases respectively, with 15 bases between them. This CDR3 has 18 residues. Here the CDR3 DNA reads TGTGCCAGCAGCCAAGATTTCGGCGACCTCAGCTCTGGAAACACCATATATTTT. It specifies CASSQDFGDLSSGNTIYF.

V gene TRBV6-2 or TRBV6-3 combines with J gene TRBJ1-5; D unclear. Trimming cost V 4 bases and J 0 bases, with 10 bases left between them. CDR1 MNHEY and CDR2 SVGEGT come from the germline V gene. The CDR3 is made up of 15 amino acids. The CDR3 reads CASSLNTYSNQPQHF. CDR3 bases: TGTGCCAGCAGTTTGAACACTTATAGCAATCAGCCCCAGCATTTT.

This clonotype was seen repeatedly, ten times or more. This sequence joins TRBV20-1 and TRBJ2-6; tentatively, D is TRBD2 (5 bases). CDR3 length equals 20 residues. The V end lost 4 bases, the J end lost 0 bases, and 25 bases lay between the germline ends. CDR1 and CDR2 from the germline V gene are DFQATT and SNEGSKA (reference sequence). The CDR3 DNA reads as TGCAGTGCTACCGGTCCGAGGGCGTACAGACAACGCTCTGGGGCCAACGTCCTGACTTTC. Its translation: CSATGPRAYRQRSGANVLTF.

The chain uses TRBV6-6 and TRBJ1-2, with TRBD1 as a possible D gene (6 bases). The CDR3 runs to 16 residues. Germline CDR1 reads MNHNY; CDR2 reads SVGAGI (reference sequence). The V gene lost 2 bases and the J gene lost 3 bases, with 16 bases spanning the gap. As DNA, the CDR3 is TGTGCCAGCAGTTACGAAAGGGTGGGGGCTTACTATGGCTACACCTTC. It codes for CASSYERVGAYYGYTF.

This chain links TRBV28 with TRBJ2-7; D might be TRBD1 (6 bases). V shed 5 bases and J shed 2 bases, with 13 bases lying between them. The CDR3 runs to 14 residues. Germline assignment: CDR1 MDHEN and CDR2 SYDVKM. The CDR3 DNA reads TGTGCCAGCAGTCCCGGGACACAAACCTACGAGCAGTACTTC. This gives the protein CASSPGTQTYEQYF. The full variable domain, completed using reference TRBV28 and TRBJ2-7, is DVKVTQSSRYLVKRTGEKVFLECVQDMDHENMFWYRQDPGLGLRLIYFSYDVKMKEKGDIPEGYSVSREKKERFSLILESASTNQTSMYLCASSPGTQTYEQYFGPGTRLTVT.

The DNA for the CDR3 is TGTGCCAGCAGTCCAGTGACCGGGACAGGGAGCTACACCTTC. Its translation: CASSPVTGTGSYTF. The rearrangement links TRBV6-5 to TRBJ1-2; 9 nucleotides line up with TRBD1. The CDR3 has 14 amino acids. V was clipped by 5 bases and J by 9 bases; unmatched bases: 10. The germline gives CDR1 MNHEY, CDR2 SVGAGI.

The rearrangement links TRBV10-3 to TRBJ2-7; 7 bases fit TRBD1. The CDR3 runs 15 residues. V was clipped by 2 bases and J by 3 bases; unmatched bases: 7. The germline CDR1 and CDR2 sequences are ENHRY and SYGVKD. CDR3 amino acids: CAISEARGTDYEQYF. DNA for the CDR3: TGTGCCATCAGTGAGGCCAGAGGGACAGACTACGAGCAGTACTTC.

On this clonotype itself: A read error is possible here, since a much larger clone lies one base away. The chain has TRBV11-2 and TRBJ2-5, with D tentatively TRBD1 (6 bases). The J call could be wrong; TRBJ2-1 is a better fit for the DNA end. From germline, CDR1 is SGHAT and CDR2 FQNNGV. This CDR3 is built from 16 residues. CDR3 nucleotides: TGTGCCAGCAGCTTAGCTCAGGGACACACACAAGAGACCCAGTTCTTC. Translated, it gives CASSLAQGHTQETQFF.

Only a few counts were recorded for this clonotype. J is TRBJ2-5 and V is TRBV28, with TRBD2 identical over 7 bases. The CDR3 runs 13 residues. CDR1 MDHEN and CDR2 SYDVKM come from the germline V gene. Unmatched junction bases numbered 8, after V lost 8 bases and J lost 5 bases. This chain's CDR3 is CASSGGSSETQYF. The CDR3 DNA sequence: TGTGCCAGCTCGGGCGGGAGTTCGGAGACCCAGTACTTC. Using reference TRBV28 and TRBJ2-5 for the parts outside the CDR3, the full variable domain is DVKVTQSSRYLVKRTGEKVFLECVQDMDHENMFWYRQDPGLGLRLIYFSYDVKMKEKGDIPEGYSVSREKKERFSLILESASTNQTSMYLCASSGGSSETQYFGPGTRLLVL.

V and J are TRBV10-2 and TRBJ2-2; 12 nucleotides agree with TRBD2. CDR3 length equals 17 residues. J was trimmed by 3 bases and V by 4 bases; bases with no gene match: 6. In germline, CDR1 is WSHSY, CDR2 SAAADI. The CDR3 region is CASSAGLAGQDTGELFF. CDR3 nucleotides: TGCGCCAGCAGTGCCGGACTAGCGGGGCAGGACACCGGGGAGCTGTTTTTT.

The V and J genes are TRBV10-2 and TRBJ2-7, with TRBD2 matching over 12 bases. The CDR3 contains 17 residues. Trimming at V came to 4 bases and at J to 0 bases, leaving 7 bases not matched to a gene. Germline assignment: CDR1 WSHSY and CDR2 SAAADI. CDR3 sequence reads: CASSAGLAGPFSYEQYF. The CDR3 DNA reads as TGCGCCAGCAGTGCCGGACTAGCGGGACCCTTCTCCTACGAGCAGTACTTC.

This clonotype was seen repeatedly, ten times or more. The CDR3 sequence: CASTLRGTASGGELFF. The CDR3 DNA reads as TGTGCCAGCACGCTCCGAGGGACAGCAAGTGGCGGGGAGCTGTTTTTT. The gene calls are TRBV2 and TRBJ2-2, with 7 bases matching TRBD1. Losses at the gene ends were 7 bases for V and 7 bases for J; bases not matched to a gene: 15. Germline CDR1 reads SNHLY; CDR2 reads FYNNEI. The CDR3 covers 16 residues.

The sample holds many counts of this clonotype. V gene TRBV29-1 combines with J gene TRBJ2-6, with D unresolved. The CDR3 sequence is 12 residues long. Trimming took 2 bases from V and 4 from J, leaving 3 bases between them. Germline CDR1 is SQVTM and CDR2 is ANQGSEA. The CDR3 region is CSVELGANVLTF. The CDR3 DNA sequence: TGCAGCGTTGAATTAGGGGCCAACGTCCTGACTTTC. Using reference TRBV29-1 and TRBJ2-6 for the parts outside the CDR3, the full variable domain is SAVISQKPSRDICQRGTSLTIQCQVDSQVTMMFWYRQQPGQSLTLIATANQGSEATYESGFVIDKFPISRPNLTFSTLTVSNMSPEDSSIYLCSVELGANVLTFGAGSRLTVL.

The rearrangement uses TRBV7-9 and TRBJ1-6; D perhaps matches TRBD1 (6 bases). There are 12 residues in the CDR3. Germline values: CDR1 SEHNR, CDR2 FQNEAQ (reference sequence). The V end was cut by 5 bases, the J end by 11 bases, with 10 bases between. The CDR3 loop reads CASSPGQPPLHF. CDR3 nucleotide sequence: TGTGCCAGCAGCCCGGGACAACCACCCCTCCACTTT.

This clonotype was counted at least ten times. The V call is TRBV4-3, the J call TRBJ1-1, with D perhaps TRBD1 (5 bases). The V end lost 0 bases, the J end lost 0 bases, and 11 bases lay between the germline ends. This CDR3 has 16 residues. Germline-derived CDR1 and CDR2 are LGHNA and YSLEER. CDR3 nucleotide sequence: TGCGCCAGCAGCCAAGAAGTCGCGGGACTGAACACTGAAGCTTTCTTT. Translating it yields CASSQEVAGLNTEAFF.

Of note for this clonotype: Possible read error: a much larger clone is one base away. The chain is built from TRBV29-1 and TRBJ2-7, with D possibly being TRBD1 (6 bases). From germline, CDR1 is SQVTM and CDR2 ANQGSEA. The CDR3 consists of 12 residues. The CDR3 here is CGVGGSIYEQYF. In DNA form, the CDR3 reads TGCGGCGTTGGGGGCTCTATTTACGAGCAGTACTTC.

The rearrangement links TRBV20-1 to TRBJ2-7; TRBD2 matches at 7 bases. This CDR3 has 16 residues. Trimming cost V 1 base and J 4 bases; bases outside gene matches: 13. Germline V CDR1 and CDR2: DFQATT, SNEGSKA (reference sequence). CDR3: CSARATLSGTPYEQYF. The CDR3, as DNA: TGCAGTGCTAGAGCCACCCTAAGCGGGACCCCTTACGAGCAGTACTTC.

This clonotype was detected many times. V is TRBV6-2 or TRBV6-3 and J is TRBJ1-1; tentatively, D is TRBD1 (5 bases). This CDR3 contains 12 residues. The germline gives CDR1 MNHEY, CDR2 SVGEGT. The V gene lost 1 base and the J gene lost 10 bases, with 10 bases spanning the gap. DNA for the CDR3: TGTGCCAGCAGTTACTTCACTAGGGGAGCTTTCTTT. It is translated as CASSYFTRGAFF.

The chain is built from TRBV27 and TRBJ1-2, with D tentatively TRBD1 (5 bases). The V and J ends lost 0 bases and 4 bases respectively, with 9 bases between them. This CDR3 has 14 amino acids. Germline lookup yields CDR1 MNHEY and CDR2 SMNVEV (reference sequence). CDR3 coding DNA: TGTGCCAGCAGTTTATCTGGGACCTTCTATGGCTACACCTTC. Translation gives CASSLSGTFYGYTF.

This clonotype was observed many times. This chain links TRBV7-2 with TRBJ2-7, with D tentatively TRBD1 or TRBD2 (5 bases each). Per the germline V gene, CDR1 is SGHTA and CDR2 is FQGNSA. The CDR3 spans 13 residues. Trimming shortened V by 5 bases and J by 4 bases, and 12 bases separated the two germline ends. CDR3 DNA sequence: TGTGCCAGCAGCCGGGACGGACTTTACGAGCAGTACTTC. Amino acids: CASSRDGLYEQYF. The variable domain in full, completed from reference TRBV7-2 and TRBJ2-7, reads GAGVSQSPSNKVTEKGKDVELRCDPISGHTALYWYRQSLGQGLEFLIYFQGNSAPDKSGLPSDRFSAERTGGSVSTLTIQRTQQEDSAVYLCASSRDGLYEQYFGPGTRLTVT.

The V call is TRBV30, the J call TRBJ1-2; TRBD1 might be the D (6 bases). The germline V and J ends were trimmed by 2 bases and 2 bases, with 12 bases remaining between them. Germline values: CDR1 GTSNPN, CDR2 SVGIG (reference sequence). The CDR3 totals 14 residues. The CDR3, as DNA: TGTGCCTGGAGTCATCAGGACAGAAACTATGGCTACACCTTC. Translating gives CAWSHQDRNYGYTF.

This clonotype was found a few times. This sequence joins TRBV19 and TRBJ1-5; tentative D call: TRBD1 (5 bases). Germline values: CDR1 LNHDA, CDR2 SQIVND (reference sequence). V dropped 7 bases and J dropped 2 bases, with 15 bases sitting between them. The CDR3 totals 15 residues. CDR3 sequence: CASTLRVLGNQPQHF. DNA for the CDR3: TGTGCCAGTACTCTCAGGGTTTTGGGCAATCAGCCCCAGCATTTT.

The chain couples TRBV11-2 to TRBJ2-5; D is possibly TRBD2 (5 bases). The V end was cut by 2 bases, the J end by 5 bases, with 18 bases between. Germline V gene sequence: CDR1 SGHAT, CDR2 FQNNGV. The CDR3 length is 16 residues. As DNA, the CDR3 is TGTGCCAGCAGCTTAAATCCGGGGAGTCGGTTGGAGACCCAGTACTTC. It yields the protein CASSLNPGSRLETQYF. The full variable domain, its missing parts supplied by reference TRBV11-2 and TRBJ2-5, is EAGVAQSPRYKIIEKRQSVAFWCNPISGHATLYWYQQILGQGPKLLIQFQNNGVVDDSQLPKDRFSAERLKGVDSTLKIQPAKLEDSAVYLCASSLNPGSRLETQYFGPGTRLLVL.

This clonotype has a handful of counts. The rearrangement uses TRBV6-1 and TRBJ2-7; no clear D gene. Germline CDR1 reads MNHNS; CDR2 reads SASEGT. The V end was cut by 6 bases, the J end by 0 bases, with 12 bases between. This CDR3 comprises 14 residues. This chain's CDR3 is CASRRDINSYEQYF. In DNA, the CDR3 is TGTGCCAGCAGGCGAGACATCAACTCCTACGAGCAGTACTTC.

In the case of this clonotype: This clone may be a read error of a much larger clone one base away. V gene TRBV20-1 combines with J gene TRBJ2-7; 8 positions agree with TRBD2. From germline, CDR1 is DFQATT and CDR2 SNEGSKA (reference sequence). The CDR3 has 15 amino acids. Trimming removed 1 base from V and 2 bases from J; junction bases left unmatched: 7. CDR3 coding DNA: TGCAGTGCTAGAGGTCGACGCGGGGGGACCTACGAGCAGTACTTC. As protein: CSARGRRGGTYEQYF.

This clonotype was seen more than once but under ten times. The V and J genes are TRBV10-2 and TRBJ2-2, with a weak D call TRBD1 (6 bases). Germline V gene data show CDR1 as WSHSY and CDR2 as SAAADI. Trimming pared 6 bases from V and 5 bases from J, leaving 13 bases between. The CDR3 runs 14 residues. The CDR3 reads CASSQFRGTGELFF. CDR3 sequence (DNA): TGCGCCAGCAGCCAATTCAGGGGTACCGGGGAGCTGTTTTTT.